This TCR beta chain was sequenced for a study of blood T cell repertoires in COVID-19. Across the study: Samples of COVID-19 (acute and convalescent) were obtained from the United States, Italy and Spain. T cells, B-cell-depleted T cells, or PBMCs provided the cDNA or gDNA that served as material.

This clone has a single count. V lost 0 bases and J 5 bases, leaving 12 bases between the germline ends. The V gene's germline CDR1 is SGHRS and CDR2 YFSETQ. The CDR3 has 15 amino acids. Repertoires were generated with immunoSEQ multiplex PCR, while TCRdb's copy carries only in-frame clones and drops some. The sample yields 200,000 to 250,000 clones, roughly 88% seen once. The sample comprised peripheral blood. The chain joins TRBV5-1 to TRBJ2-1, with D maybe TRBD2 (6 bases). The sequence was obtained from a woman aged 40 to 50 who had recovered from COVID-19. Here the CDR3 DNA reads TGCGCCAGCAGCTTGGGTCCTAGCGTAGACAATGAGCAGTTCTTC. Translated, it gives CASSLGPSVDNEQFF.